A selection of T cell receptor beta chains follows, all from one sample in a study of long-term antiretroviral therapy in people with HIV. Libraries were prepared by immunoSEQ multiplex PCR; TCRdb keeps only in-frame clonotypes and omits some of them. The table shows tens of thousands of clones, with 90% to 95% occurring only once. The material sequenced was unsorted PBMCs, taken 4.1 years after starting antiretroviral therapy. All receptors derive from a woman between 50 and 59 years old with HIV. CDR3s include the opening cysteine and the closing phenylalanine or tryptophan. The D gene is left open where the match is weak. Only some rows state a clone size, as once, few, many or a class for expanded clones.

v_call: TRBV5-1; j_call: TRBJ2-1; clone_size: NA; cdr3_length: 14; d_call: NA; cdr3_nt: TGCGCCAGCAGCTTGGGTGGGGCTTACAATGAGCAGTTCTTC; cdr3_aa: CASSLGGAYNEQFF
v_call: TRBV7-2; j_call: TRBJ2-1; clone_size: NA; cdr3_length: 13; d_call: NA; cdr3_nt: TGTGCCAGCAGCTTACGATGGGTGAGTGAGCAGTTCTTC; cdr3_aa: CASSLRWVSEQFF
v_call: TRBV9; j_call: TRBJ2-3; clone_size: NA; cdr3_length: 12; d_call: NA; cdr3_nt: TGTGCCAGCAGCCGAGTCGTTGACACGCAGTATTTT; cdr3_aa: CASSRVVDTQYF
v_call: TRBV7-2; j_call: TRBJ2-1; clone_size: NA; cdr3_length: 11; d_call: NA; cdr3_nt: TGTGCCAGCCTCAGGGCCAGTGAGCAGTTCTTC; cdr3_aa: CASLRASEQFF
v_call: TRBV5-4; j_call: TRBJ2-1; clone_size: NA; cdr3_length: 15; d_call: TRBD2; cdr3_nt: TGTGCCAGCAGCTCCGTAGCGGGGGGACTAACTGGGCAGTTCTTC; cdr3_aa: CASSSVAGGLTGQFF
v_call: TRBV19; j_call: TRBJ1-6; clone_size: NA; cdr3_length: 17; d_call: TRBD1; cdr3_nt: TGTGCCAGTAGTATAGTGAGGGGACAGGGGATGGATTCACCCCTCCACTTT; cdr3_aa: CASSIVRGQGMDSPLHF
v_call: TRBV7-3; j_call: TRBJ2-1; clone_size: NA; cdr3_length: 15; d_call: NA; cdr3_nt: TGTGCCAGCAGCTTCGCAACAGCCTCCTACAATGAGCAGTTCTTC; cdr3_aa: CASSFATASYNEQFF
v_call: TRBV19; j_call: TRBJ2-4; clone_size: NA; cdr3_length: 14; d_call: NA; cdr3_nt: TGTGCCAGTAGTATATGGGACAAGAAAAACATTCAGTACTTC; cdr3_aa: CASSIWDKKNIQYF
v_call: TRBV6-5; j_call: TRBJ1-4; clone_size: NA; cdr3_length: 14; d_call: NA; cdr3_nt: TGTGCCAGCAGTTACGGCAGGGTGAATGAAAAACTGTTTTTT; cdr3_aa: CASSYGRVNEKLFF
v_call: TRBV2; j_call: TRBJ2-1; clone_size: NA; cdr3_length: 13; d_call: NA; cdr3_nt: TGTGCCAGCATGGCGCGGACTATAAGCGGGCAGTTCTTC; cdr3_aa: CASMARTISGQFF
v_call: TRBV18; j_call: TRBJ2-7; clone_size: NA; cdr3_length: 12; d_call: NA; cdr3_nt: TGTGCCAGCTCACCAGGGTCCTACGAGCAGTACTTC; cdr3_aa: CASSPGSYEQYF
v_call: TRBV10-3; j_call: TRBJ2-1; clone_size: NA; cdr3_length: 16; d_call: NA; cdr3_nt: TGTGCCATCAGTGAGAACCCGGTAAGGGACTACAATGAGCAGTTCTTC; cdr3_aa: CAISENPVRDYNEQFF
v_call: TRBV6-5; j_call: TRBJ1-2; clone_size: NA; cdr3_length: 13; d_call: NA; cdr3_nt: TGTGCCAGCAGTTATCGGGGGCTGGAGGGCTACACCTTC; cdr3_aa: CASSYRGLEGYTF
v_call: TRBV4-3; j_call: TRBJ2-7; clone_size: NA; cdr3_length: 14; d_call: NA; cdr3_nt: TGCGCCAGCAGCCAAGGGGGAGGACCCTACGAGCAGTACTTC; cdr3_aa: CASSQGGGPYEQYF
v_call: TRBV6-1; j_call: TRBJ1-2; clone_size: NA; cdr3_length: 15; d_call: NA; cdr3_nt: TGTGCCAGCAGCTTGGGACCGAGCACTAACTATGGCTACACCTTC; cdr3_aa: CASSLGPSTNYGYTF
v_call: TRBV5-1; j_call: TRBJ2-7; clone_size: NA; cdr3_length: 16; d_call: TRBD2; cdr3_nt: TGCGCCAGCAGCTCGCCGACTAGCGGGGGGGTGTACGAGCAGTACTTC; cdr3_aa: CASSSPTSGGVYEQYF
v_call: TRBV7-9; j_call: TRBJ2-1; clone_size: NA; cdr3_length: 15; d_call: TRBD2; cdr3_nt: TGTGCCAGCAGTAAGCTAGCGGGATCCGCGGATGAGCAGTTCTTC; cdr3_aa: CASSKLAGSADEQFF
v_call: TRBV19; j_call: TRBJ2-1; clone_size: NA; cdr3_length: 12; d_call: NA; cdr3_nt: TGTGCCAGTAGGGGACCGTTAGGGGAGCAGTTCTTC; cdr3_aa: CASRGPLGEQFF
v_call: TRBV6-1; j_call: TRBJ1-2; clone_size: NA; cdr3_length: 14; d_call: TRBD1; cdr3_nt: TGTGCCAGCAGTGTGATGGACAGGACTCGTGGCTACACCTTC; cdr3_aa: CASSVMDRTRGYTF
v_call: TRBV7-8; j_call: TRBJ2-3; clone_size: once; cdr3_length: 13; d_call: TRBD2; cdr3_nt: TGTGCCAGCAGCCCACAAGCGGGGGGGGGAATGTATTTT; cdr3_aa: CASSPQAGGGMYF